This T cell receptor beta chain was sequenced in a study of vaccination effects on CD4 cells after COVID-19. Background on the study: Samples were taken post-vaccine, and their median timing was 72 days after the second dose. Study results and limitations: In the late period after vaccination, infection- and vaccine-induced clones contracted markedly.

For this clone: Its specificity is not known.

The table came from immunoSEQ multiplex PCR; TCRdb's copy has only in-frame clones and leaves some out. This sample has around 16,000 clones, with roughly 68% found just once. In the ViraFEST assay, antigen-specific CD4+ clonotypes were identified by expansion after peptide-pool stimulation. Subsequent to roughly 9 days of culture, CD4+ T cells were isolated. The participants, recipients of two vaccine doses, got either BNT162b2 or mRNA-1273. Nucleocapsid antibody tests were negative, and the vaccine recipients had no prior SARS-CoV-2 infection. Days 3 and 7 saw half the medium replaced with IL-2 medium. The sequenced sample was CD4+ T cells from PBMCs cultured with SARS-CoV-2 spike peptides, obtained after COVID-19 vaccination. This clonotype was sampled from a human donor who received a COVID-19 vaccine.

In DNA, the CDR3 is TGTGCCAGCAGTGGCAGGGGAGACGGGTTCTTC. Its protein product is CASSGRGDGFF. The rearrangement uses TRBV2 and TRBJ2-1, with D possibly being TRBD1 (6 bases). Germline CDR1 is SNHLY and CDR2 is FYNNEI. This CDR3 contains 11 residues. V was cut by 4 bases and J by 15 bases, with 13 bases left in between.